This T cell receptor beta chain was sequenced for a study of CD8 T cells in ankylosing spondylitis. Concerning this clonotype itself: Its antigen is not identified.

For TCR beta, libraries came from quantitative 5'-RACE with molecular barcodes. TCRdb redid the calling of the 5' RACE reads with MiXCR, one entry per CDR3 protein. There are fewer than 550,000 distinct CDR3 sequences in the sample; about 5.7% occur only once, and roughly 3.3% lies in the top ten. Germline V gives CDR1 SGHAT, CDR2 FQNNGV. The CDR3 loop spans 17 amino acids. The germline V and J ends were trimmed by 5 bases and 4 bases, with 23 bases remaining between them. Findings and limits, study-wide: What appeared characteristic of ankylosing spondylitis blood was a TCR beta motif of fewer than ten highly homologous variants.

The receptor was isolated from a male donor with ankylosing spondylitis. The chain has TRBV11-2 and TRBJ2-5; maybe TRBD1 (6 bases). Sequenced: blood, either unsorted or a sorted T cell fraction (not recorded which). CDR3 region: CASSPRRGRGIGETQYF. CDR3 DNA: TGTGCCAGCAGCCCAAGAAGGGGCAGGGGAATAGGAGAGACCCAGTACTTC.